A selection of T cell receptor beta chains follows, all from one sample in a study of T cell changes during pregnancy in multiple sclerosis. The method was immunoSEQ multiplex PCR; TCRdb's version includes in-frame clones alone and lacks a portion of them. Altogether about 31,000 clones are present, almost 90% being singletons, with the ten largest covering about 0.74%. The material was CD4+ T cells from peripheral blood mononuclear cells, obtained in the first trimester of pregnancy. The source of these receptors is a female donor in good health, enrolled as a control in a pregnancy study. Each CDR3 is given with its conserved first and last residue. D genes are given only for firm matches. Not every row has a clone size; where given, it reads once, few, many or a size class.

v_gene,abundance,d_gene,j_gene,CDR3aa,CDR3nt
TRBV6-6,.,TRBD1,TRBJ1-5,CASSATGGGSNQPQHF,TGTGCCAGCAGTGCTACAGGGGGCGGGAGCAATCAGCCCCAGCATTTT
TRBV5-1,.,TRBD1,TRBJ1-2,CASSLYSGQGSNYGYTF,TGCGCCAGCAGCTTGTACTCGGGACAGGGGTCAAACTATGGCTACACCTTC
TRBV15,.,.,TRBJ1-1,CATNKRSGNTEAFF,TGTGCCACCAACAAAAGATCAGGGAACACTGAAGCTTTCTTT
TRBV7-9,once,.,TRBJ1-5,CASTSDRTYQPQHF,TGTGCCAGCACCTCCGACAGGACGTATCAGCCCCAGCATTTT
TRBV19,.,.,TRBJ2-7,CASSISPSGSYEQYF,TGTGCCAGTAGTATCTCCCCATCGGGGAGCTACGAGCAGTACTTC
TRBV4-2,.,TRBD2,TRBJ2-5,CASSQDPEGGGGHQYF,TGTGCCAGCAGCCAAGACCCCGAAGGCGGGGGGGGCCACCAGTACTTC
TRBV2,.,.,TRBJ2-1,CASSEDSYNEQFF,TGTGCCAGCAGTGAAGACAGCTACAATGAGCAGTTCTTC
TRBV4-2,.,TRBD2,TRBJ2-2,CASSQEEAGANTGELFF,TGTGCCAGCAGCCAAGAAGAAGCGGGGGCGAACACCGGGGAGCTGTTTTTT
TRBV7-2,.,TRBD2,TRBJ2-3,CASSSEGLAGADTQYF,TGTGCCAGCAGCTCAGAAGGACTAGCGGGGGCAGATACGCAGTATTTT
TRBV4-3,.,.,TRBJ2-1,CASSQVTAVNEQFF,TGCGCCAGCAGCCAAGTAACAGCTGTGAATGAGCAGTTCTTC
TRBV4-1,.,TRBD2,TRBJ2-4,CASSQGGASGGAQRVVQYF,TGCGCCAGCAGCCAAGGTGGGGCTAGCGGGGGGGCGCAAAGGGTCGTTCAGTACTTC
TRBV6-1,.,TRBD2,TRBJ2-1,CASSDTSGGSYNEQFF,TGTGCCAGCAGTGATACTAGCGGGGGATCATACAATGAGCAGTTCTTC
TRBV4-1,.,.,TRBJ2-5,CASSHPGRERLTQETQYF,TGCGCCAGCAGCCATCCAGGGCGGGAACGCCTTACCCAAGAGACCCAGTACTTC
TRBV6-5,.,.,TRBJ2-5,CASSYVSGGGETQYF,TGTGCCAGCAGTTACGTGTCAGGGGGAGGAGAGACCCAGTACTTC
TRBV30,.,.,TRBJ1-6,CAWSVPGSPLHF,TGTGCCTGGAGTGTTCCAGGTTCACCCCTCCACTTT
TRBV18,.,.,TRBJ1-6,CASSLGTISPLHF,TGTGCCAGCTCACTTGGGACAATTTCACCCCTCCACTTT
TRBV14,once,.,TRBJ1-3,CASSQDRSLSSGNTIYF,TGTGCCAGCAGCCAAGATAGAAGCTTGAGCTCTGGAAACACCATATATTTT
TRBV6-1,.,.,TRBJ1-5,CASSDRYQPQHF,TGTGCCAGCAGTGACAGATATCAGCCCCAGCATTTT
TRBV20-1,.,.,TRBJ2-5,CSIGGEETQYF,TGCAGTATAGGGGGAGAAGAGACCCAGTACTTC
TRBV7-2,.,TRBD2,TRBJ2-7,CASSLVSLRGGGDSYEQYF,TGTGCCAGCAGCTTAGTATCCCTTAGGGGCGGGGGGGACTCCTACGAGCAGTACTTC
TRBV7-9,.,.,TRBJ2-3,CASRDELLTDTQYF,TGTGCCAGCCGAGATGAATTGCTCACAGATACGCAGTATTTT
TRBV15,once,.,TRBJ1-5,CATSRGTGNQPQHF,TGTGCCACCAGCAGAGGGACAGGCAATCAGCCCCAGCATTTT
TRBV5-8,.,.,TRBJ1-1,CASSFTRVEAFF,TGTGCCAGCAGCTTTACCAGGGTTGAAGCTTTCTTT
TRBV30,.,.,TRBJ2-7,CAWRHSAYEQYF,TGTGCCTGGAGACATTCCGCCTACGAGCAGTACTTC
TRBV12-2,.,.,TRBJ1-3,CASRFRNTEGSGNTIYF,TGTGCAAGTCGCTTCCGAAATACTGAGGGCTCTGGAAACACCATATATTTT
TRBV7-2,once,.,TRBJ1-2,CASSFPDNNYGYTF,TGTGCCAGCAGCTTCCCGGACAATAACTATGGCTACACCTTC